The clone carrying this T cell receptor beta chain was observed a few times. Its cognate antigen is unknown. The source of the sample is a study of response to subunit inactivated influenza vaccine. Study outcomes and limitations: Only a handful of new T cells, the authors suggested, are recruited with each seasonal influenza vaccination.

TCRdb analysed the RT-PCR reads with MiXCR anew, one entry per CDR3 protein. The sample records fewer than 250,000 distinct CDR3 sequences, over 13% being singletons. Unmatched junction bases numbered 4, after V lost 5 bases and J lost 4 bases. Germline V gives CDR1 MGHDK, CDR2 SYGVNS. CDR3 size: 15 residues. The receptor was isolated from a man in his fifties or sixties who received an inactivated influenza vaccine. Material: CD8+ T cells sorted from PBMCs, obtained less than 6 days after vaccination. The J gene is TRBJ2-3, the V gene TRBV25-1, with 12 positions matching TRBD2. For the CDR3, the DNA is TGTGCCAGCAGTTGGCTAGCGGGAGGGTCAGATACGCAGTATTTT. Its protein is CASSWLAGGSDTQYF. Supplemented by reference TRBV25-1 and TRBJ2-3, the full variable domain reads EADIYQTPRYLVIGTGKKITLECSQTMGHDKMYWYQQDPGMELHLIHYSYGVNSTEKGDLSSESTVSRIRTEHFPLTLESARPSHTSQYLCASSWLAGGSDTQYFGPGTRLTVL.